The 28 T cell receptor beta chains reported below all come from one sample, sequenced in a study of blood T cell repertoires in COVID-19. Sequencing used immunoSEQ multiplex PCR; TCRdb keeps in-frame clones, though not all of them. The table records approximately 270,000 clones, about 90% of them present only once. The specimen sequenced was peripheral blood. The receptor set was obtained from a man younger than 35 with active or convalescent COVID-19.

The rearrangement joins TRBV28 to TRBJ2-7; 7 positions match TRBD1. CDR1 is MDHEN, CDR2 SYDVKM, per germline. V shed 6 bases, J shed 4 bases, and the junction held 9 bases outside the gene matches. CDR3 size: 14 residues. CDR3 loop: CASRTTGAPYEQYF. The DNA for the CDR3 is TGTGCCAGCAGAACAACAGGGGCTCCGTACGAGCAGTACTTC. Full variable domain (missing parts from reference TRBV28 and TRBJ2-7): DVKVTQSSRYLVKRTGEKVFLECVQDMDHENMFWYRQDPGLGLRLIYFSYDVKMKEKGDIPEGYSVSREKKERFSLILESASTNQTSMYLCASRTTGAPYEQYFGPGTRLTVT.

This chain connects TRBV4-3 to TRBJ1-6; 9 bases map to TRBD1. The CDR3 loop spans 16 amino acids. The trim removed 0 bases at V and 9 bases at J, leaving 6 bases unmatched. The germline V gene has CDR1 LGHNA and CDR2 YSLEER. The CDR3 region is CASSQENTGGVSPLHF. Written as DNA, the CDR3 is TGCGCCAGCAGCCAAGAGAATACAGGGGGCGTTTCACCCCTCCACTTT.

This clone was seen just once. This rearrangement joins TRBV5-4 to TRBJ2-7, with a possible D match to TRBD1 (6 bases). Trimming left V 4 bases short and J 4 bases short, with 15 bases between. CDR1 and CDR2 (germline): SGHNT, YYREEE (reference sequence). CDR3 size: 14 residues. The CDR3 region has the DNA TGTGCCAGCAGCGGACCGGGACAAAGATACGAGCAGTACTTC. Translated, it gives CASSGPGQRYEQYF.

The chain combines TRBV18 with TRBJ1-3; the D gene is possibly TRBD1 (5 bases). The germline gives CDR1 KGHSH, CDR2 LQKENI. The CDR3 has 15 residues. Trimming took off 3 bases at V and 2 bases at J, with 11 bases between the two ends. In DNA, the CDR3 is TGTGCCAGCTCACCGCTTTCGGGGGCTGGAAACACCATATATTTT. This codes for CASSPLSGAGNTIYF.

The chain employs TRBV7-8 and TRBJ1-1; D uncertain. CDR1 is SGHVS and CDR2 is FQNEAQ in the germline V gene. The length of the CDR3 is 14 residues. V was pared by 1 base and J by 3 bases, with 9 bases between. Written as DNA, the CDR3 is TGTGCCAGCAGCTTAGAATTTAGTTACACTGAAGCTTTCTTT. It yields the protein CASSLEFSYTEAFF.

This rearrangement joins TRBV18 to TRBJ2-2, with 9 bases matching TRBD1. Germline trimming cut 2 bases from V and 5 bases from J; bases unmatched to any gene: 0. Looked up from germline, CDR1 is KGHSH and CDR2 is LQKENI. This CDR3 spans 14 amino acids. The CDR3 here is CASSPGQGTGELFF. The CDR3 DNA reads as TGTGCCAGCTCACCAGGACAGGGGACCGGGGAGCTGTTTTTT.

The chain is built from TRBV11-2 and TRBJ1-3; no firm D call. Germline V lookup: CDR1 SGHAT, CDR2 FQNNGV. Trimming cost V 5 bases and J 0 bases, with 14 bases left between them. The CDR3 has 16 residues. The CDR3 DNA sequence: TGTGCCAGCAGCCGACAAGCCGTAAGCTCTGGAAACACCATATATTTT. Its translation: CASSRQAVSSGNTIYF.

The chain employs TRBV7-9 and TRBJ1-1; 8 bases match TRBD1. CDR3 length: 13 amino acids. After removal of 4 bases from V and 8 bases from J, the junction contained 6 bases not matched to a gene. Germline V gives CDR1 SEHNR, CDR2 FQNEAQ (reference sequence). The CDR3 sequence is CASSYRDRLEAFF. CDR3 nucleotide sequence: TGTGCCAGCAGCTACCGGGACAGGCTCGAAGCTTTCTTT.

The CDR3 DNA reads TGTGCCAGCAGCCCAGGGGGACAGAACGGCTACACCTTC. As protein: CASSPGGQNGYTF. The V and J genes are TRBV12-3 or TRBV12-4 and TRBJ1-2; 7 nucleotides line up with TRBD1. Germline trimming cut 6 bases from V and 8 bases from J; bases unmatched to any gene: 9. The CDR3 spans 13 residues.

V and J are TRBV2 and TRBJ2-2; possibly TRBD1 for D (6 bases). This CDR3 region has 16 residues. Germline CDR1 and CDR2: SNHLY and FYNNEI. Trimming took off 0 bases at V and 4 bases at J, with 12 bases between the two ends. The chain's CDR3 is CASSEALQGSTGELFF. Here the CDR3 DNA reads TGTGCCAGCAGTGAAGCGCTTCAGGGGTCCACCGGGGAGCTGTTTTTT.

The chain has TRBV19 and TRBJ2-1; 8 nucleotides agree with TRBD1. The CDR3 sequence is 15 residues long. Germline assignment: CDR1 LNHDA and CDR2 SQIVND (reference sequence). The V segment lost 3 bases and the J segment 5 bases; nucleotides outside the gene matches: 6. The CDR3 DNA is TGTGCCAGTAGTATTGTCGGGACAGGCCACAATGAGCAGTTCTTC. It encodes CASSIVGTGHNEQFF. Variable domain in full (rest from reference TRBV19 and TRBJ2-1): DGGITQSPKYLFRKEGQNVTLSCEQNLNHDAMYWYRQDPGQGLRLIYYSQIVNDFQKGDIAEGYSVSREKKESFPLTVTSAQKNPTAFYLCASSIVGTGHNEQFFGPGTRLTVL.

This clone was counted a few times. The rearrangement uses TRBV25-1 and TRBJ1-1; D is perhaps TRBD1 (5 bases). V shed 6 bases and J shed 5 bases, with 13 bases lying between them. CDR3 length: 13 residues. Germline CDR1 is MGHDK and CDR2 is SYGVNS. Written as DNA, the CDR3 is TGTGCCAGCAGGGCAGGGATGGGGACTGAAGCTTTCTTT. Translated, it gives CASRAGMGTEAFF.

The V call is TRBV24-1, the J call TRBJ1-5; D gene uncertain. The germline CDR1 and CDR2 sequences are KGHDR and SFDVKD. The V end lost 4 bases, the J end lost 9 bases, and 12 bases lay between the germline ends. This CDR3 has 13 residues. The DNA of the CDR3 is TGTGCCACCAGTGACCCAACATGTCGGCCCCAGCATTTT. This gives the protein CATSDPTCRPQHF.

This clone was observed once. This chain connects TRBV27 to TRBJ2-7; 8 bases line up with TRBD1. Germline V gene sequence: CDR1 MNHEY, CDR2 SMNVEV (reference sequence). The CDR3 contains 14 residues. The V segment lost 6 bases and the J segment 3 bases; nucleotides outside the gene matches: 7. The CDR3 loop reads CASRPGQALYEQYF. The CDR3 DNA reads as TGTGCCAGCAGACCGGGACAGGCGCTCTACGAGCAGTACTTC.

This rearrangement joins TRBV7-9 to TRBJ2-2; D may be TRBD2 (6 bases). V was trimmed by 2 bases and J by 0 bases, leaving 13 bases between them. The germline V gene encodes CDR1 SEHNR and CDR2 FQNEAQ (reference sequence). The CDR3 has 17 amino acids. CDR3 loop: CASSLSRGTSNTGELFF. CDR3 DNA: TGTGCCAGCAGCTTATCCCGAGGGACTTCGAACACCGGGGAGCTGTTTTTT.

The rearrangement joins TRBV6-2 or TRBV6-3 to TRBJ1-5; D remains ambiguous. Between the trimmed V and J ends, which lost 5 bases and 11 bases, there was a span of 16 bases. The CDR3 runs 13 residues. CDR1 and CDR2 (germline): MNHEY, SVGEGT. CDR3 in amino acids: CASSPILVSTQHF. The CDR3 DNA reads TGTGCCAGCAGTCCAATCTTAGTATCGACCCAGCATTTT.

This sequence joins TRBV28 and TRBJ1-6; no firm D call. CDR1 and CDR2 from the germline V gene are MDHEN and SYDVKM. The CDR3 runs to 13 residues. Trimming stripped 8 bases from V and 7 bases from J, with 12 bases between. The CDR3 DNA reads as TGTGCCAGCTATGACTTGCCGAATTCACCCCTCCACTTT. This codes for CASYDLPNSPLHF.

This clone has only one observation. This rearrangement joins TRBV9 to TRBJ1-5; no definite D call. Germline assignment: CDR1 SGDLS and CDR2 YYNGEE. The V gene lost 0 bases and the J gene lost 6 bases, with 13 bases spanning the gap. The CDR3 runs 15 residues. CDR3 in DNA: TGTGCCAGCAGCGTAGACCCGGGTCTGGGTCAGCCCCAGCATTTT. Its translation is CASSVDPGLGQPQHF.

This clone was recorded once. The chain recombines TRBV6-5 with TRBJ1-1; D might be TRBD1 (6 bases). The CDR3 contains 14 residues. The germline V gene encodes CDR1 MNHEY and CDR2 SVGAGI. Between the trimmed V and J ends, which lost 0 bases and 11 bases, there was a span of 16 bases. The CDR3 DNA sequence: TGTGCCAGCAGTTACTCCGGGCTTAAGGGGGGGGCTTTCTTT. The encoded protein is CASSYSGLKGGAFF.

The sample holds one count of this clone. The chain joins TRBV7-2 to TRBJ2-6; D ambiguous. Germline loops: CDR1 SGHTA, CDR2 FQGNSA. Trimming took 5 bases from V and 0 from J, leaving 5 bases between them. The CDR3 runs 14 residues. The CDR3 sequence: CASSLSSGANVLTF. For the CDR3, the DNA is TGTGCCAGCAGCCTAAGCTCTGGGGCCAACGTCCTGACTTTC.

The chain links TRBV15 to TRBJ1-2, with TRBD1 as a possible D gene (5 bases). The CDR3 totals 15 residues. From germline, CDR1 is LNHNV and CDR2 YYDKDF (reference sequence). The V end lost 2 bases, the J end lost 6 bases, and 16 bases lay between the germline ends. The CDR3 loop is CATSRRITGEDGYTF. CDR3 nucleotide sequence: TGTGCCACCAGCAGAAGAATCACAGGAGAGGATGGCTACACCTTC.

V gene TRBV3-1 (or the pseudogene TRBV3-2) combines with J gene TRBJ2-7; 8 nucleotides match TRBD1. The ends lost 6 bases at V and 0 bases at J; junction bases unmatched: 1. CDR1 is LGHDT, CDR2 YNNKEL, per germline (reference sequence). The CDR3 is 13 amino acids. The CDR3 loop reads CASRQGVSYEQYF. CDR3 nucleotides: TGTGCCAGCAGACAGGGGGTCTCCTACGAGCAGTACTTC.

The V gene is TRBV16, the J gene TRBJ1-2; D is perhaps TRBD1 (5 bases). Trimming stripped 4 bases from V and 7 bases from J, with 13 bases between. CDR3 length: 13 amino acids. CDR1 and CDR2 (germline): KGHSY, FQNENV. Written as DNA, the CDR3 is TGTGCCAGCAGCCTCGGGGGATCGCTTGGCTACACCTTC. Translated: CASSLGGSLGYTF.

For this clone: Other DNA sequences in the same sample also yield this CDR3. The chain couples TRBV7-2 to TRBJ2-1, with D uncertain. This CDR3 comprises 14 residues. Trimming cost V 1 base and J 2 bases, with 6 bases left between them. CDR1 and CDR2 (germline): SGHTA, FQGNSA. CDR3 sequence: CASSLGLPYNEQFF. CDR3 coding DNA: TGTGCCAGCAGCTTAGGGCTCCCCTACAATGAGCAGTTCTTC. The variable domain in full, completed from reference TRBV7-2 and TRBJ2-1, reads GAGVSQSPSNKVTEKGKDVELRCDPISGHTALYWYRQSLGQGLEFLIYFQGNSAPDKSGLPSDRFSAERTGGSVSTLTIQRTQQEDSAVYLCASSLGLPYNEQFFGPGTRLTVL.

The chain combines TRBV7-9 with TRBJ1-2; D ambiguous. This CDR3 contains 18 residues. The germline V gene encodes CDR1 SEHNR and CDR2 FQNEAQ (reference sequence). Trimming pared 1 base from V and 5 bases from J, leaving 23 bases between. CDR3 sequence: CASSLVVGVSHVVYGYTF. The CDR3 DNA reads TGTGCCAGCAGCTTAGTGGTCGGGGTGTCACATGTCGTGTATGGCTACACCTTC. Together with reference TRBV7-9 and TRBJ1-2, the CDR3 gives the full variable domain: DTGVSQNPRHKITKRGQNVTFRCDPISEHNRLYWYRQTLGQGPEFLTYFQNEAQLEKSRLLSDRFSAERPKGSFSTLEIQRTEQGDSAMYLCASSLVVGVSHVVYGYTFGSGTRLTVV.

The chain joins TRBV27 to TRBJ2-7; a possible D gene is TRBD1 (6 bases). Germline values: CDR1 MNHEY, CDR2 SMNVEV (reference sequence). The V and J ends lost 6 bases and 5 bases respectively, with 14 bases between them. CDR3 length equals 13 residues. The CDR3 sequence is CASSLRGIDEQYF. The CDR3 DNA sequence: TGTGCCAGCAGCCTCAGGGGCATCGACGAGCAGTACTTC.

CDR3 protein: CASGLLLNNYGYTF. CDR3 nucleotide sequence: TGTGCTAGTGGTTTGTTGCTAAACAACTATGGCTACACCTTC. The chain employs TRBV12-5 and TRBJ1-2, with unresolved D. CDR3 length: 14 residues. Trimming shortened V by 2 bases and J by 2 bases, and 9 bases separated the two germline ends. CDR1 LGHNT and CDR2 FRNRAP come from the germline V gene.

The chain has TRBV4-3 and TRBJ2-3; D gene ambiguous. The CDR3 length is 16 residues. Germline V gives CDR1 LGHNA, CDR2 YSLEER. V was trimmed by 0 bases and J by 1 base, leaving 11 bases between them. CDR3 residues: CASSQDWLTRTDTQYF. Written as DNA, the CDR3 is TGCGCCAGCAGCCAAGATTGGCTCACACGCACAGATACGCAGTATTTT.